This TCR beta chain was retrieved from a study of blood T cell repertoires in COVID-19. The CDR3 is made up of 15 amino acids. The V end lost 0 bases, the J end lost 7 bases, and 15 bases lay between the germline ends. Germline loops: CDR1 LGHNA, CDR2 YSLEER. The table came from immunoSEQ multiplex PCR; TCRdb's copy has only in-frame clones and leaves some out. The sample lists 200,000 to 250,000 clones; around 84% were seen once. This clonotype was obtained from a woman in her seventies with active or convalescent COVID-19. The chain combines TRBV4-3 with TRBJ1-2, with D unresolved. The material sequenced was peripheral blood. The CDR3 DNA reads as TGCGCCAGCAGCCAAGATATAGTTACGGGTTCTGGCTACACCTTC. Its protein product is CASSQDIVTGSGYTF.